This T cell receptor (beta chain) was identified during a study of technical replicates of blood from several donors. Sequencing used immunoSEQ multiplex PCR; TCRdb keeps in-frame clones, though not all of them. The sample holds tens of thousands of clones; roughly 91% are singletons and the top ten take approximately 0.34%. The CDR3 runs 14 residues. V shed 7 bases and J shed 6 bases, with 18 bases lying between them. Germline V gene sequence: CDR1 MGHRA, CDR2 YSYEKL. Sequenced sample: T cells isolated from PBMCs. The chain couples TRBV4-1 to TRBJ2-5; D is possibly TRBD1 (6 bases). This sequence originates from a human donor in good health. Some clones in this sample may be carry-over from other donors' samples. The CDR3 coding sequence is TGCGCCAGCACGAACTTAGGGGGTAGCAAGACCCAGTACTTC. Its translation is CASTNLGGSKTQYF.